The TCR beta chain described here comes from a study of blood T cell repertoires in COVID-19. Per the study methods: By means of reference gene primer amplification, nucleated cell counts were estimated. Assay used: immunoSEQ multiplex PCR; TCRdb lists only in-frame clones, some missing. V, J and clone size are those of that table, while D and trimming were read from the DNA. The sample records over 100,000 clones, around nine tenths being singletons. This CDR3 has 19 amino acids. Germline CDR1 reads SGHVS; CDR2 reads FQNEAQ. The V end was cut by 10 bases, the J end by 3 bases, with 30 bases between. Sequenced: peripheral blood. V usage is TRBV7-8 and J usage is TRBJ2-2, with a tentative D call TRBD2 (5 bases). The source of this sequence is a human donor with acute or convalescent COVID-19. The donor label of this sample is uncertain. The CDR3 DNA is TGTGCCACCAAGCTTAAAAGAGCTAGCACCAGCATCGACACCGGGGAGCTGTTTTTT. Translated: CATKLKRASTSIDTGELFF.